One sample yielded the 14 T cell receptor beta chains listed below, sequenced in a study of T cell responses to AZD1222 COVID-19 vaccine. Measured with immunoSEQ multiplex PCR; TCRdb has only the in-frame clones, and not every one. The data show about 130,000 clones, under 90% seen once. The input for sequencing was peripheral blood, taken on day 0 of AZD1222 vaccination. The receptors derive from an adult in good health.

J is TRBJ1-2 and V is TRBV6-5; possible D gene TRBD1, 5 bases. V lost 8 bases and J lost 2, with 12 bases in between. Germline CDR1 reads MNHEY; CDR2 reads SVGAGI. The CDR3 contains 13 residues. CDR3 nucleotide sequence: TGTGCCAGCGGAGACGGGACCAACTATGGCTACACCTTC. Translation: CASGDGTNYGYTF.

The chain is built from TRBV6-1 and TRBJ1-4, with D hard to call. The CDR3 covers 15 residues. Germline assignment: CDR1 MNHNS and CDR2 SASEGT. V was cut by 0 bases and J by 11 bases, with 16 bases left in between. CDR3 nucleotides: TGTGCCAGCAGTGAAGCGCTTCGGACTCTTGGGAAACTGTTTTTT. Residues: CASSEALRTLGKLFF.

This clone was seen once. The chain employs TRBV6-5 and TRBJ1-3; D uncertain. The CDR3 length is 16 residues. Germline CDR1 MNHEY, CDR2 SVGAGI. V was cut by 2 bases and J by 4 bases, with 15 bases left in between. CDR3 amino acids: CASSYARQAGGNTIYF. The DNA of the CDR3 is TGTGCCAGCAGTTACGCTCGACAAGCCGGAGGAAACACCATATATTTT.

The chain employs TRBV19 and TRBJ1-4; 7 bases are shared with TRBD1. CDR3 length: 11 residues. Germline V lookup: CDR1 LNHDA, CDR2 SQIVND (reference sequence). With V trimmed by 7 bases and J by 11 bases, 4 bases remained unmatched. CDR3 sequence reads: CASTPDRKLFF. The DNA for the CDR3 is TGTGCCAGTACCCCGGACAGGAAACTGTTTTTT.

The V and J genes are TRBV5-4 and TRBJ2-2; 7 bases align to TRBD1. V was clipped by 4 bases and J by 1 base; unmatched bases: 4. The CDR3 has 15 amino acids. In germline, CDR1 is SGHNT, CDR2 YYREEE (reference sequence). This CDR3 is CASSQGERNTGELFF. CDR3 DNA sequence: TGTGCCAGCAGCCAGGGGGAGAGGAACACCGGGGAGCTGTTTTTT. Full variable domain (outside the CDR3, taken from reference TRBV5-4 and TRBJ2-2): ETGVTQSPTHLIKTRGQQVTLRCSSQSGHNTVSWYQQALGQGPQFIFQYYREEENGRGNFPPRFSGLQFPNYSSELNVNALELDDSALYLCASSQGERNTGELFFGEGSRLTVL.

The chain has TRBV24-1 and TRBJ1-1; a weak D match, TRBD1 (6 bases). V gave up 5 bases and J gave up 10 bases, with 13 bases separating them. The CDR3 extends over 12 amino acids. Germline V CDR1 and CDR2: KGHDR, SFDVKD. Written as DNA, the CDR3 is TGTGCCACCAGTGGAGGGGGAAGCGGAGCTTTCTTT. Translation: CATSGGGSGAFF.

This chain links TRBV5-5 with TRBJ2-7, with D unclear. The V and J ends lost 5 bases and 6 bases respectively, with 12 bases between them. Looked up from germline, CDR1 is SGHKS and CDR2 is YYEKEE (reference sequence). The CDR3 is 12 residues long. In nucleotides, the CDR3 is TGTGCCAGCAGTAGTTATAGGGTCGAGCAGTACTTC. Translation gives CASSSYRVEQYF.

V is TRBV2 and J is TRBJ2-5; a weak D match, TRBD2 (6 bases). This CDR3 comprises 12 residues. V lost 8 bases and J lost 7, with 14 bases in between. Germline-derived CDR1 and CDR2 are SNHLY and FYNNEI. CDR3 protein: CASGGLPGTQYF. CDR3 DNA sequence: TGTGCCAGCGGGGGACTTCCGGGGACCCAGTACTTC.

This chain's CDR3 is CSAGSSGVDTQYF. In DNA, the CDR3 is TGCAGCGCAGGTTCCAGCGGGGTTGATACGCAGTATTTT. V and J are TRBV29-1 and TRBJ2-3; 7 positions match TRBD2. V gave up 7 bases and J gave up 6 bases; unmatched junction bases: 10. The CDR3 contains 13 residues. The germline CDR1 and CDR2 sequences are SQVTM and ANQGSEA.

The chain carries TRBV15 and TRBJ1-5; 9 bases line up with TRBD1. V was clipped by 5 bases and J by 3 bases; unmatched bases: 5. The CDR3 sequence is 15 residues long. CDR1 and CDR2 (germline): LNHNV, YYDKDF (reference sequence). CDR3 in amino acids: CATSPRDRDNQPQHF. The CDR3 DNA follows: TGTGCCACCAGCCCCCGGGACAGGGACAATCAGCCCCAGCATTTT.

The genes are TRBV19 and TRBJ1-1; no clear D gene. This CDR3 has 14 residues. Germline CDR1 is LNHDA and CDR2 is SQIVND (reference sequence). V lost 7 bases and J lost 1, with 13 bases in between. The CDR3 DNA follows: TGTGCCAGTACCCCCCTTCCCAGGAACACTGAAGCTTTCTTT. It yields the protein CASTPLPRNTEAFF.

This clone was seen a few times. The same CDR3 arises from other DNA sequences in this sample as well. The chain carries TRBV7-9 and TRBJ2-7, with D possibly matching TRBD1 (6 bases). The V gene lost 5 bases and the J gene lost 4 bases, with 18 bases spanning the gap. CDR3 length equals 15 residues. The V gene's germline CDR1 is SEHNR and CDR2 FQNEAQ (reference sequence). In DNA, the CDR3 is TGTGCCAGCAGCCTTAGGACAGCCGTGGGTTACGAGCAGTACTTC. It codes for CASSLRTAVGYEQYF.

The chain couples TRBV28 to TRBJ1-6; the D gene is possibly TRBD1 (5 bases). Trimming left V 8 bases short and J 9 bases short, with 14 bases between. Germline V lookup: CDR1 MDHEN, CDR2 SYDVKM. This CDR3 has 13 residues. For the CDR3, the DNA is TGTGCCAGCTCCCGGGACGTTAGTTCACCCCTCCACTTT. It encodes CASSRDVSSPLHF.

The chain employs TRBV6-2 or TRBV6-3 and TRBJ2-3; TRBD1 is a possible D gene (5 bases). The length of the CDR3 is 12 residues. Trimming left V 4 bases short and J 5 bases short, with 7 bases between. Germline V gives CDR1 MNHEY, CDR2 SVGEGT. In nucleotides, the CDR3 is TGTGCCAGCAGTTCCAGGGAAGATACGCAGTATTTT. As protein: CASSSREDTQYF.